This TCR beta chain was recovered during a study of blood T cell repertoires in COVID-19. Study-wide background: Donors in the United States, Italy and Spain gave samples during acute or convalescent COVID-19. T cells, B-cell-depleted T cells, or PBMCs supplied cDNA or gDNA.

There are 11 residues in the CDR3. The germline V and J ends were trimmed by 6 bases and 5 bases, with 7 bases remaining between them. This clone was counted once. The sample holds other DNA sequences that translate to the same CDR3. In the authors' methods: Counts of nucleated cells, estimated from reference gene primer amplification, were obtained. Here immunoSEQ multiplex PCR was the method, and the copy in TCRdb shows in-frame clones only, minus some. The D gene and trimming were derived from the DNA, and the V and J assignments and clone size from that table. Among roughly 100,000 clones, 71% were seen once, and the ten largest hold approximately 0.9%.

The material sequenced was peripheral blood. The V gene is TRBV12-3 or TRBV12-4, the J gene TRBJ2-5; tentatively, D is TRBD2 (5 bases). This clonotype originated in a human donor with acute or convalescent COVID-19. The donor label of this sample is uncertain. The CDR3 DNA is TGTGCCAGCAGCCCGGGGGAGACCCAGTACTTC. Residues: CASSPGETQYF.